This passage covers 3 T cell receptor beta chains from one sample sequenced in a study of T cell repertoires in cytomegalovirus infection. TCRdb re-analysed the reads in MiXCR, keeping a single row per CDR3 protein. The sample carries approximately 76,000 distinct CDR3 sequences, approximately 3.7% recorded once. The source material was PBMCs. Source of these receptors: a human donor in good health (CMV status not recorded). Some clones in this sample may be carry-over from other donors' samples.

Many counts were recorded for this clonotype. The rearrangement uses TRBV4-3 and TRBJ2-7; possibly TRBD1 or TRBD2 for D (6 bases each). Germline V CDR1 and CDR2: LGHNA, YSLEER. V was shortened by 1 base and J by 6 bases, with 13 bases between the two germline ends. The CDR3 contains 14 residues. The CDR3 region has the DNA TGCGCCAGCAGCCAAGTCGGGGGCGGAGGCGAGCAGTACTTC. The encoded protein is CASSQVGGGGEQYF.

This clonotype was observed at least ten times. CDR3: CSAPSSSGNTIYF. Written as DNA, the CDR3 is TGCAGTGCCCCAAGTTCTTCTGGAAACACCATATATTTT. This chain uses TRBV20-1 with TRBJ1-3; D is uncertain. Germline V lookup: CDR1 DFQATT, CDR2 SNEGSKA (reference sequence). Trimming pared 6 bases from V and 1 base from J, leaving 10 bases between. The length of the CDR3 is 13 residues.

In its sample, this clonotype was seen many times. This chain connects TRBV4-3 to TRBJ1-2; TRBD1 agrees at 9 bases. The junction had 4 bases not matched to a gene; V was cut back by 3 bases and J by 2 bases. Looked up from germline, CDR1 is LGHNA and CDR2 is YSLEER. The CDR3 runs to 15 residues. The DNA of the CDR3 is TGCGCCAGCAGCCATGGACAGGGGCTAAACTATGGCTACACCTTC. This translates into CASSHGQGLNYGYTF.